These 26 T cell receptor beta chains were all obtained from the same sample, sequenced in a study of cytomegalovirus exposure and HLA in healthy donors. The PCR ran on 60 Vbeta and 13 Jbeta primers. The repertoire was sequenced with immunoSEQ multiplex PCR; TCRdb's copy has only in-frame clones and lacks some. Among about 190,000 clones listed, around 80% were seen once. Sequencing was performed on PBMCs. The source is a boy younger than 10 in good health and CMV-seronegative.

This rearrangement joins TRBV25-1 to TRBJ2-5; tentative D call: TRBD1 (5 bases). V was clipped by 5 bases and J by 1 base, with 8 bases between them. Germline V lookup: CDR1 MGHDK, CDR2 SYGVNS. The CDR3 spans 13 residues. The CDR3 DNA sequence: TGTGCCAGCAGTAGAGACAGCCAAGAGACCCAGTACTTC. Translating gives CASSRDSQETQYF.

Concerning this clone itself: Other DNA sequences of this sample code for an identical CDR3. The gene calls are TRBV9 and TRBJ2-1; D unresolved. The V end lost 0 bases, the J end lost 3 bases, and 4 bases lay between the germline ends. The germline V gene has CDR1 SGDLS and CDR2 YYNGEE. The CDR3 sequence is 13 residues long. The CDR3 loop reads CASSVGSYNEQFF. CDR3 coding DNA: TGTGCCAGCAGCGTAGGCAGCTACAATGAGCAGTTCTTC. Drawing the rest from reference TRBV9 and TRBJ2-1, the complete variable domain is DSGVTQTPKHLITATGQRVTLRCSPRSGDLSVYWYQQSLDQGLQFLIQYYNGEERAKGNILERFSAQQFPDLHSELNLSSLELGDSALYFCASSVGSYNEQFFGPGTRLTVL.

V and J are TRBV19 and TRBJ2-7; D remains unclear. The germline V gene encodes CDR1 LNHDA and CDR2 SQIVND (reference sequence). This CDR3 is 14 amino acids long. The germline V and J ends were trimmed by 2 bases and 2 bases, with 10 bases remaining between them. CDR3 nucleotides: TGTGCCAGTAGTATACAGGTCGGAACCTACGAGCAGTACTTC. This gives the protein CASSIQVGTYEQYF.

The chain combines TRBV7-2 with TRBJ1-6; the match to TRBD1 covers 10 bases. Germline CDR1 and CDR2: SGHTA and FQGNSA. The J segment lost 10 bases and the V segment lost 5 bases, leaving 5 bases of the junction unmatched. The CDR3 has 14 residues. This CDR3 reads CASSPGQGTSPLHF. Written as DNA, the CDR3 is TGTGCCAGCAGCCCGGGACAGGGGACGTCACCCCTCCACTTT.

CDR3 sequence: CASSRGRRRTGRRSGYTF. The DNA for the CDR3 is TGTGCCAGCAGCCGAGGGAGGAGGAGGACAGGACGTCGTAGTGGCTACACCTTC. The chain combines TRBV5-6 with TRBJ1-2; 7 nucleotides line up with TRBD1. CDR1 is SGHDT, CDR2 YYEEEE, per germline. The CDR3 loop spans 18 amino acids. The J segment lost 7 bases and the V segment lost 4 bases, leaving 22 bases of the junction unmatched.

The CDR3 DNA sequence: TGTGCCAGCAGCTTATCGGAGTCCACTGAAGCTTTCTTT. This encodes CASSLSESTEAFF. This chain joins TRBV7-6 and TRBJ1-1; D gene uncertain. Trimming took off 2 bases at V and 4 bases at J, with 8 bases between the two ends. From germline, CDR1 is SGHVS and CDR2 FNYEAQ. This CDR3 spans 13 amino acids.

This rearrangement joins TRBV7-9 to TRBJ2-1, with D possibly TRBD2 on 5 matching bases. V lost 1 base to trimming and J lost 13 bases, with 11 bases between them. From germline, CDR1 is SEHNR and CDR2 FQNEAQ (reference sequence). The CDR3 runs 12 residues. The CDR3 nucleotides are TGTGCCAGCAGCTTAGAAGCTGGGAGACAGTTCTTC. This gives the protein CASSLEAGRQFF.

The chain is built from TRBV19 and TRBJ2-5; a possible D gene is TRBD2 (6 bases). This CDR3 has 14 amino acids. The germline V gene has CDR1 LNHDA and CDR2 SQIVND (reference sequence). V was clipped by 3 bases and J by 6 bases, with 14 bases between them. The CDR3 is CASSMISGSKTQYF. The CDR3 bases are TGTGCCAGTAGTATGATCAGCGGGTCGAAGACCCAGTACTTC.

This rearrangement joins TRBV6-1 to TRBJ1-4; 9 positions match TRBD1. The CDR3 is 14 amino acids. J gave up 8 bases and V 4 bases, and 5 bases lay outside the gene matches. Per the germline V gene, CDR1 is MNHNS and CDR2 is SASEGT. CDR3 coding DNA: TGTGCCAGCAGTGCGGGACAGGGCCAAGAAAAACTGTTTTTT. Protein: CASSAGQGQEKLFF.

The J gene is TRBJ1-4, the V gene TRBV5-1; a possible D gene is TRBD1 (6 bases). The CDR3 extends over 16 amino acids. V lost 5 bases and J lost 4, with 18 bases in between. From germline, CDR1 is SGHRS and CDR2 YFSETQ. Here the CDR3 reads CASRGPAGGSNEKLFF. DNA for the CDR3: TGCGCCAGCAGGGGACCCGCGGGGGGCAGTAATGAAAAACTGTTTTTT.

The V gene is TRBV6-4, the J gene TRBJ1-1; D is possibly TRBD1 (6 bases). The V gene lost 2 bases and the J gene lost 11 bases, with 12 bases spanning the gap. Per the germline V gene, CDR1 is MRHNA and CDR2 is SNTAGT. The CDR3 has 12 residues. CDR3 amino acids: CASSDRDRSAFF. The DNA for the CDR3 is TGTGCCAGCAGTGACCGTGACAGGTCTGCTTTCTTT.

V usage is TRBV11-3 and J usage is TRBJ2-2; the D is unclear. The V end lost 3 bases, the J end lost 4 bases, and 6 bases lay between the germline ends. The CDR3 contains 13 residues. Germline V CDR1 and CDR2: SGHNT, YENEEA. This chain's CDR3 is CASSFTVTGELFF. The DNA for the CDR3 is TGTGCCAGCAGCTTTACAGTCACCGGGGAGCTGTTTTTT. The full variable domain, in which reference TRBV11-3 and TRBJ2-2 provide the parts outside the CDR3, is EAGVVQSPRYKIIEKKQPVAFWCNPISGHNTLYWYLQNLGQGPELLIRYENEEAVDDSQLPKDRFSAERLKGVDSTLKIQPAELGDSAVYLCASSFTVTGELFFGEGSRLTVL.

The rearrangement joins TRBV2 to TRBJ1-2, with D uncertain. This CDR3 is 13 amino acids long. Looked up from germline, CDR1 is SNHLY and CDR2 is FYNNEI. Between the trimmed V and J ends, which lost 0 bases and 8 bases, there was a span of 10 bases. CDR3 bases: TGTGCCAGCAGTGAAGCCCGAGTCCCCGGCTACACCTTC. Protein product: CASSEARVPGYTF. The full variable domain, in which reference TRBV2 and TRBJ1-2 provide the parts outside the CDR3, is EPEVTQTPSHQVTQMGQEVILRCVPISNHLYFYWYRQILGQKVEFLVSFYNNEISEKSEIFDDQFSVERPDGSNFTLKIRSTKLEDSAMYFCASSEARVPGYTFGSGTRLTVV.

This clone has more than one count but fewer than ten. The chain carries TRBV5-4 and TRBJ2-3; maybe TRBD2 (5 bases). The V end was cut by 4 bases, the J end by 2 bases, with 14 bases between. CDR3 length equals 15 residues. CDR1 is SGHNT, CDR2 YYREEE, per germline (reference sequence). CDR3 nucleotides: TGTGCCAGCAGCGCCACAGCGGAGATCACAGATACGCAGTATTTT. Amino acids: CASSATAEITDTQYF.

The chain joins TRBV4-3 to TRBJ2-1; D gene ambiguous. Germline values: CDR1 LGHNA, CDR2 YSLEER. V was trimmed by 1 base and J by 2 bases, leaving 3 bases between them. The length of the CDR3 is 13 residues. CDR3 region: CASSQATYNEQFF. CDR3 DNA sequence: TGCGCCAGCAGCCAAGCCACCTACAATGAGCAGTTCTTC.

This chain connects TRBV6-1 to TRBJ2-5; maybe TRBD2 (5 bases). Looked up from germline, CDR1 is MNHNS and CDR2 is SASEGT. Trimming stripped 4 bases from V and 4 bases from J, with 10 bases between. CDR3 length: 13 amino acids. This chain's CDR3 is CASSGRRGETQYF. The CDR3 DNA sequence: TGTGCCAGCAGTGGACGTCGGGGAGAGACCCAGTACTTC.

This clone was detected a few times. This chain connects TRBV7-2 to TRBJ2-4; TRBD1 aligns across 7 bases. V lost 3 bases, J lost 6 bases, and 17 bases stayed unmatched. CDR3 length equals 18 residues. Germline V gene lookup returns CDR1 SGHTA and CDR2 FQGNSA. CDR3 sequence reads: CASSFPLDRVQDLNIQYF. CDR3 coding DNA: TGTGCCAGCAGCTTCCCGCTTGACAGGGTACAGGACCTAAACATTCAGTACTTC. The variable domain in full, with the rest retrieved from reference TRBV7-2 and TRBJ2-4, is GAGVSQSPSNKVTEKGKDVELRCDPISGHTALYWYRQSLGQGLEFLIYFQGNSAPDKSGLPSDRFSAERTGGSVSTLTIQRTQQEDSAVYLCASSFPLDRVQDLNIQYFGAGTRLSVL.

V gene TRBV9 combines with J gene TRBJ2-3; D remains ambiguous. In germline, CDR1 is SGDLS, CDR2 YYNGEE. Deletions cut 4 bases from V and 3 bases from J, with 6 bases between. This CDR3 is built from 12 residues. In DNA form, the CDR3 reads TGTGCCAGCAGCTCCAGAACAGATACGCAGTATTTT. Amino acid sequence: CASSSRTDTQYF.

The chain is built from TRBV6-5 and TRBJ2-5; 10 positions agree with TRBD2. Unmatched junction bases numbered 6, after V lost 7 bases and J lost 1 base. Germline CDR1 and CDR2: MNHEY and SVGAGI. There are 15 residues in the CDR3. This CDR3 is CASNLAGGSQETQYF. DNA for the CDR3: TGTGCCAGCAATTTAGCGGGGGGATCCCAAGAGACCCAGTACTTC.

Only one count was recorded for this clone. The V and J genes are TRBV5-1 and TRBJ1-1; D gene unclear. This CDR3 has 11 residues. Trimming pared 3 bases from V and 7 bases from J, leaving 7 bases between. The germline CDR1 and CDR2 sequences are SGHRS and YFSETQ. The CDR3: CASSSSGEAFF. For the CDR3, the DNA is TGCGCCAGCAGCTCCTCGGGTGAAGCTTTCTTT.

This chain links TRBV5-6 with TRBJ1-1; D not certain. Germline V gene data show CDR1 as SGHDT and CDR2 as YYEEEE. Trimming cost V 3 bases and J 2 bases, with 11 bases left between them. The length of the CDR3 is 14 residues. The DNA of the CDR3 is TGTGCCAGCAGCTGGGCAGGTACTAACACTGAAGCTTTCTTT. It is translated as CASSWAGTNTEAFF.

V usage is TRBV30 and J usage is TRBJ2-1, with 8 bases that match TRBD2. CDR3 length: 13 amino acids. In germline, CDR1 is GTSNPN, CDR2 SVGIG (reference sequence). V gave up 1 base and J gave up 6 bases; unmatched junction bases: 2. The CDR3: CAWSDGTSNEQFF. The CDR3 nucleotides are TGTGCCTGGAGTGACGGGACTAGCAATGAGCAGTTCTTC.

V and J are TRBV9 and TRBJ1-4, with TRBD1 matching over 7 bases. Unmatched junction bases numbered 9, after V lost 5 bases and J lost 5 bases. The CDR3 totals 15 residues. CDR1 and CDR2 (germline): SGDLS, YYNGEE. The CDR3 region is CASSPGQADNEKLFF. The CDR3 DNA sequence: TGTGCCAGCAGTCCTGGACAGGCAGACAATGAAAAACTGTTTTTT.

This chain uses TRBV14 with TRBJ1-1; 7 bases fit TRBD1. CDR1 is SGHDN, CDR2 FVKESK, per germline. CDR3 length: 16 residues. V lost 3 bases, J lost 4 bases, and 11 bases stayed unmatched. CDR3 nucleotide sequence: TGTGCCAGCAGCCAGGGGACAGCCTCCCGGGCCACTGAAGCTTTCTTT. Translated: CASSQGTASRATEAFF.

The J gene is TRBJ1-1, the V gene TRBV28; tentatively, D is TRBD1 (5 bases). Germline V lookup: CDR1 MDHEN, CDR2 SYDVKM. V was cut by 6 bases and J by 3 bases, with 17 bases left in between. This CDR3 contains 15 residues. The CDR3 bases are TGTGCCAGCAGGCCCCAGGGCGCGGCGGACACTGAAGCTTTCTTT. Translated: CASRPQGAADTEAFF.

Only a few counts were recorded for this clone. As DNA, the CDR3 is TGCAGCGTTGAACGGGGGAGAAACACTGAAGCTTTCTTT. This translates into CSVERGRNTEAFF. This chain joins TRBV29-1 and TRBJ1-1; weak D call: TRBD1 (5 bases). Between the trimmed V and J ends, which lost 2 bases and 2 bases, there was a span of 9 bases. This CDR3 comprises 13 residues. Germline V gene data show CDR1 as SQVTM and CDR2 as ANQGSEA.